One T cell receptor (beta chain) is described in this entry. The antigen is unknown. This record belongs to a study of cytomegalovirus exposure and HLA in healthy donors. Study-level points and caveats: In a later analysis, a genetic analysis reported fewer productive-TCR N-insertions in an Asian-associated ancestry cluster than the cohort average. Links to common viral pathogens appeared, in a later analysis, for several of the most significant clusters. V segments that were indistinguishable, TRBV6-2 and TRBV6-3 among them, were omitted from analysis.

Vbeta (60) and Jbeta (13) primers were used in the PCR. Some clones are missing from TCRdb's copy, which holds only in-frame ones; the method was immunoSEQ multiplex PCR. The sample contains about 190,000 clones, 74% of which appear only once. CDR1 is SGHRS, CDR2 YFSETQ, per germline. With 4 bases clipped from V and 2 bases from J, the junction kept 2 bases outside the gene matches. The CDR3 has 16 amino acids. The specimen was PBMCs. The sequence was collected from a woman aged 25 to 45 in good health and CMV-seropositive. This chain uses TRBV5-1 with TRBJ2-5, with TRBD2 matching 16 bases. CDR3 amino acids: CASSGGLAGGQETQYF. The CDR3 DNA reads TGCGCCAGCAGCGGGGGACTAGCGGGAGGGCAAGAGACCCAGTACTTC. Based on the CDR3 plus reference TRBV5-1 and TRBJ2-5, the full variable domain is KAGVTQTPRYLIKTRGQQVTLSCSPISGHRSVSWYQQTPGQGLQFLFEYFSETQRNKGNFPGRFSGRQFSNSRSEMNVSTLELGDSALYLCASSGGLAGGQETQYFGPGTRLLVL.